The 18 T cell receptor beta chains in this list originate from one sample, sequenced in a study of naive and memory T cell subsets. An equimolar mix of two oligonucleotides served as the beta constant-region primer for TRBC1 and TRBC2. Ligated cDNA was amplified by four rounds of PCR with nested alpha and beta constant-region primers and SP2. Each CDR3 protein is one row after TCRdb ran MiXCR on the UMI-ligation and nested PCR reads. The sample holds 20,000 to 25,000 distinct CDR3 sequences, 7% to 10% seen once. The source material was central memory CD8+ T cells from blood. The receptors were sampled from a human donor in good health.

V is TRBV4-1 and J is TRBJ2-2; weak D call: TRBD2 (5 bases). V lost 1 base to trimming and J lost 1 base, with 13 bases between them. The CDR3 totals 17 residues. The germline CDR1 and CDR2 sequences are MGHRA and YSYEKL. The CDR3 DNA sequence: TGCGCCAGCAGCCAAGGGGCAGGTGAGGGGAACACCGGGGAGCTGTTTTTT. Translation gives CASSQGAGEGNTGELFF.

The rearrangement links TRBV7-9 to TRBJ1-2; D is unresolved. V was shortened by 2 bases and J by 6 bases, with 4 bases between the two germline ends. The CDR3 extends over 11 amino acids. Germline V gene data show CDR1 as SEHNR and CDR2 as FQNEAQ (reference sequence). DNA of the CDR3: TGTGCCAGCAGCTTACTGGATGGCTACACCTTC. Encoded protein: CASSLLDGYTF.

This clonotype was seen repeatedly, ten times or more. The chain carries TRBV6-2 or TRBV6-3 and TRBJ2-2; D is ambiguous. The V gene lost 7 bases and the J gene lost 1 base, with 7 bases spanning the gap. The CDR3 consists of 13 residues. The V gene's germline CDR1 is MNHEY and CDR2 SVGEGT. Here the CDR3 DNA reads TGTGCCAGCATCCATCAGAACACCGGGGAGCTGTTTTTT. It is translated as CASIHQNTGELFF.

V usage is TRBV27 and J usage is TRBJ2-7, with D unresolved. This CDR3 region has 16 residues. Germline V CDR1 and CDR2: MNHEY, SMNVEV (reference sequence). Trimming took 3 bases from V and 0 from J, leaving 15 bases between them. CDR3 region: CASSFSPPVNSYEQYF. The CDR3 DNA is TGTGCCAGCAGTTTCTCCCCTCCCGTTAACTCCTACGAGCAGTACTTC.

This clonotype was seen many times. The chain is built from TRBV19 and TRBJ2-7; 8 nucleotides agree with TRBD1. Germline V lookup: CDR1 LNHDA, CDR2 SQIVND (reference sequence). Trimming took 7 bases from V and 6 from J; bases not matched to a gene: 5. The CDR3 runs to 12 residues. Here the CDR3 reads CASTGTGVEQYF. In DNA form, the CDR3 reads TGTGCCAGTACCGGGACAGGTGTCGAGCAGTACTTC.

The V gene is TRBV15, the J gene TRBJ2-7, with D possibly matching TRBD1 (6 bases). Germline V lookup: CDR1 LNHNV, CDR2 YYDKDF (reference sequence). The CDR3 covers 16 residues. V shed 5 bases and J shed 7 bases, with 24 bases lying between them. The CDR3 DNA is TGTGCCACCAGCCGCATTACGCTGACAGGCCCCAAGGAGCAGTACTTC. Translation: CATSRITLTGPKEQYF.

This clonotype is medium-sized in the sample. The chain recombines TRBV29-1 with TRBJ1-1; D not certain. V shed 3 bases and J shed 6 bases, with 8 bases lying between them. CDR3 length: 11 residues. Per the germline V gene, CDR1 is SQVTM and CDR2 is ANQGSEA. The CDR3 nucleotides read TGCAGCGTTGAGAGTAATTCTGAAGCTTTCTTT. It codes for CSVESNSEAFF.

This clonotype has ten or more counts. V gene TRBV28 combines with J gene TRBJ1-5; no reliable D call. Trimming took off 5 bases at V and 6 bases at J, with 11 bases between the two ends. The germline V gene has CDR1 MDHEN and CDR2 SYDVKM. The CDR3 covers 13 residues. CDR3 region: CASSTRAGQPQHF. Written as DNA, the CDR3 is TGTGCCAGCAGTACGAGGGCGGGTCAGCCCCAGCATTTT.

There are a few counts of this clonotype. J is TRBJ2-7 and V is TRBV20-1; 14 bases fit TRBD2. The CDR3 extends over 19 amino acids. After removal of 0 bases from V and 3 bases from J, the junction contained 13 bases not matched to a gene. Germline V CDR1 and CDR2: DFQATT, SNEGSKA (reference sequence). CDR3 nucleotide sequence: TGCAGTGCTAGAGACCCGGCGAGGACTAGCGGGAGGAACCTCTACGAGCAGTACTTC. Translation: CSARDPARTSGRNLYEQYF.

In DNA, the CDR3 is TGCAGTGCTAGAGCCACGACAGGGTATATCGCAGATACGCAGTATTTT. Translating it yields CSARATTGYIADTQYF. The chain joins TRBV20-1 to TRBJ2-3, with TRBD1 matching 7 bases. The ends lost 1 base at V and 4 bases at J; junction bases unmatched: 11. The CDR3 spans 16 residues. Germline-derived CDR1 and CDR2 are DFQATT and SNEGSKA (reference sequence).

At least ten counts were recorded for this clonotype. The chain links TRBV9 to TRBJ2-3; TRBD1 aligns across 9 bases. Germline CDR1 reads SGDLS; CDR2 reads YYNGEE. V gave up 4 bases and J gave up 5 bases; unmatched junction bases: 5. CDR3 length equals 14 residues. The CDR3, as DNA: TGTGCCAGCAGCTCGACAGGGGGATTAGATACGCAGTATTTT. It translates to CASSSTGGLDTQYF.

The chain joins TRBV7-3 to TRBJ2-5; a possible D gene is TRBD2 (6 bases). CDR1 and CDR2 from the germline V gene are SGHTA and FQGTGA. This CDR3 has 15 residues. The ends were cut back, 1 base at V and 5 bases at J, with 14 bases in the middle. CDR3 region: CASSLNSDYFETQYF. The CDR3 DNA reads TGTGCCAGCAGCTTAAACTCGGACTATTTTGAGACCCAGTACTTC.

This clonotype was recorded many times. This chain links TRBV20-1 with TRBJ1-1; D might be TRBD1 (5 bases). The CDR3 is 13 residues long. V lost 7 bases to trimming and J lost 1 base, with 13 bases between them. CDR1 is DFQATT, CDR2 SNEGSKA, per germline (reference sequence). The CDR3 DNA reads as TGCAGTGAGTGGGCAGGGAAGAACACTGAAGCTTTCTTT. Protein product: CSEWAGKNTEAFF.

The V and J genes are TRBV28 and TRBJ2-7; D tentatively reads TRBD1 or TRBD2 (5 bases each). Looked up from germline, CDR1 is MDHEN and CDR2 is SYDVKM. The ends were cut back, 4 bases at V and 7 bases at J, with 17 bases in the middle. The CDR3 is 14 residues long. In DNA form, the CDR3 reads TGTGCCAGCAGTTCTTTCACGCAGGGACGGGAGCAGTACTTC. It specifies CASSSFTQGREQYF.

V usage is TRBV4-3 and J usage is TRBJ2-7; 10 bases align to TRBD2. Germline V CDR1 and CDR2: LGHNA, YSLEER. Trimming cost V 2 bases and J 4 bases; bases outside gene matches: 5. There are 15 residues in the CDR3. CDR3 sequence: CASSQLAGAGYEQYF. Here the CDR3 DNA reads TGCGCCAGCAGCCAACTAGCGGGAGCTGGGTACGAGCAGTACTTC.

The table lists this clonotype with a few counts. The rearrangement links TRBV11-2 to TRBJ2-7; 12 bases agree with TRBD1. With V trimmed by 5 bases and J by 7 bases, 9 bases remained unmatched. CDR1 SGHAT and CDR2 FQNNGV come from the germline V gene. The CDR3 totals 15 residues. The CDR3 loop is CASSKQGTGGLEQYF. As DNA, the CDR3 is TGTGCCAGCAGCAAACAAGGGACAGGGGGCCTTGAGCAGTACTTC. Together with reference TRBV11-2 and TRBJ2-7, the CDR3 gives the full variable domain: EAGVAQSPRYKIIEKRQSVAFWCNPISGHATLYWYQQILGQGPKLLIQFQNNGVVDDSQLPKDRFSAERLKGVDSTLKIQPAKLEDSAVYLCASSKQGTGGLEQYFGPGTRLTVT.

CDR3 residues: CAISRELNTEAFF. The CDR3 DNA reads as TGTGCCATATCTAGGGAGTTGAACACTGAAGCTTTCTTT. V and J are TRBV19 and TRBJ1-1; no clear D. Germline CDR1 reads LNHDA; CDR2 reads SQIVND (reference sequence). The CDR3 totals 13 residues. V lost 10 bases to trimming and J lost 0 bases, with 12 bases between them.

This clonotype is judged large. V usage is TRBV20-1 and J usage is TRBJ2-7; 7 nucleotides align to TRBD1. CDR1 is DFQATT and CDR2 is SNEGSKA in the germline V gene (reference sequence). Germline trimming cut 2 bases from V and 3 bases from J; bases unmatched to any gene: 7. CDR3 length: 14 residues. The DNA for the CDR3 is TGCAGTGCTAGAACCGGACAGGTCGACTACGAGCAGTACTTC. It codes for CSARTGQVDYEQYF.